This TCR beta chain comes out of a study of cytomegalovirus exposure and HLA in healthy donors. Study-wide results and caveats: In vitro work confirmed that a few CMV-associated chains recognize CMV antigens.

On this clone: Antigen unknown.

Clones were sequenced by immunoSEQ multiplex PCR, and TCRdb holds only the in-frame ones, with some missing. The sample shows 160,000 or so clones, over 80% of them seen only once. The CDR3 is made up of 15 amino acids. Trimming took off 1 base at V and 5 bases at J, with 15 bases between the two ends. Germline loops: CDR1 SGHTA, CDR2 FQGTGA. Sequenced sample: PBMCs. The chain combines TRBV7-3 with TRBJ2-7, with D perhaps TRBD1 (6 bases). The TCR was taken from a man aged 25-40 years in good health and CMV-seropositive. The CDR3 reads CASSLRVRGVDEQYF. DNA of the CDR3: TGTGCCAGCAGCTTAAGAGTCAGGGGAGTGGACGAGCAGTACTTC. Drawing the rest from reference TRBV7-3 and TRBJ2-7, the complete variable domain is GAGVSQTPSNKVTEKGKYVELRCDPISGHTALYWYRQSLGQGPEFLIYFQGTGAADDSGLPNDRFFAVRPEGSVSTLKIQRTERGDSAVYLCASSLRVRGVDEQYFGPGTRLTVT.